Each of the 8 T cell receptor beta chains below was sequenced from the same sample in a study of T cells after yellow fever vaccination. TCRdb ran MiXCR on the 5' RACE reads and lists one entry per CDR3 protein. The profile covers some 350,000 distinct CDR3 sequences, with roughly 9.4% appearing a single time and roughly 18% taken by the ten largest. Specimen: PBMCs, collected on the day of the first yellow fever vaccination. These receptors all stem from a man aged 18-30 years who received the YFV17D yellow fever vaccine.

For this clonotype: An end of the junction differs from the germline gene, which may be a read error. The chain links TRBV6-2 or TRBV6-3 to TRBJ2-2; 10 nucleotides align to TRBD1. CDR3 length: 14 amino acids. Germline CDR1 MNHEY, CDR2 SVGEGT. CDR3 in DNA: TGTGCCAGCTCCGGGACAGGGGTGCCCGGGGAGCTGTATTTT. It specifies CASSGTGVPGELYF.

This clonotype was recorded at least ten times. This chain connects TRBV6-2 or TRBV6-3 to TRBJ2-3; D is perhaps TRBD2 (5 bases). V gave up 6 bases and J gave up 5 bases, with 12 bases separating them. Germline lookup yields CDR1 MNHEY and CDR2 SVGEGT. This CDR3 region has 13 residues. CDR3 sequence reads: CASRQIGRDTQYF. The DNA for the CDR3 is TGTGCCAGCAGACAAATTGGGAGAGATACGCAGTATTTT.

This clonotype was counted between two and nine times. The genes are TRBV7-2 and TRBJ2-5, with 10 nucleotides matching TRBD2. V was pared by 1 base and J by 9 bases, with 8 bases of the junction left unmatched. This CDR3 is built from 15 residues. Germline CDR1 SGHTA, CDR2 FQGNSA. The CDR3 spells CASSLETSGVGAQYF. As DNA, the CDR3 is TGTGCCAGCAGCTTAGAAACTAGCGGGGTGGGGGCCCAGTACTTC.

The gene calls are TRBV7-8 and TRBJ1-3; D is perhaps TRBD1 (6 bases). Germline lookup yields CDR1 SGHVS and CDR2 FQNEAQ. V shed 4 bases and J shed 5 bases, with 12 bases lying between them. The CDR3 has 14 residues. The CDR3 DNA reads as TGTGCCAGCAGCTGGTCGACAGGTAGAAACACCATATATTTT. Its translation: CASSWSTGRNTIYF. The variable domain in full, completed from reference TRBV7-8 and TRBJ1-3, reads GAGVSQSPRYKVAKRGQDVALRCDPISGHVSLFWYQQALGQGPEFLTYFQNEAQLDKSGLPSDRFFAERPEGSVSTLKIQRTQQEDSAVYLCASSWSTGRNTIYFGEGSWLTVV.

This clonotype was observed at least ten times. The chain has TRBV11-2 and TRBJ2-7, with no clear D. Germline CDR1 reads SGHAT; CDR2 reads FQNNGV. This CDR3 is built from 13 residues. Trimming removed 2 bases from V and 4 bases from J, with 9 bases in between. CDR3 bases: TGTGCCAGCAGCTTAAGAGGCGAGTACGAGCAGTACGTC. Protein: CASSLRGEYEQYV.

This clonotype has only a few counts. V gene TRBV7-2 combines with J gene TRBJ2-3; the match to TRBD1 covers 8 bases. Germline V gives CDR1 SGHTA, CDR2 FQGNSA. The CDR3 is made up of 15 amino acids. J lost 3 bases, V lost 4 bases, and 6 bases had no gene match. Here the CDR3 DNA reads TGTGCCAGCAGCTCCCAAACAGGGGGGACAGATACGCAGTATTTT. Its translation is CASSSQTGGTDTQYF.

As for this clonotype: A read error may explain this, as a much larger clone is one base away. V and J are TRBV14 and TRBJ2-7; D perhaps matches TRBD1 (5 bases). V dropped 3 bases and J dropped 3 bases, with 24 bases sitting between them. The CDR3 consists of 18 residues. The germline gives CDR1 SGHDN, CDR2 FVKESK. The CDR3 DNA reads as TGTGCCAGCAGCCAGCGGTCAGGGAACCCTGGAATGAACTACGAGCAGTACTTC. It encodes CASSQRSGNPGMNYEQYF.

The sample holds a few counts of this clonotype. The chain joins TRBV20-1 to TRBJ1-5; 7 nucleotides align to TRBD1. J gave up 1 base and V 5 bases, and 11 bases lay outside the gene matches. The length of the CDR3 is 16 residues. CDR1 is DFQATT and CDR2 is SNEGSKA in the germline V gene (reference sequence). The CDR3 loop reads CSARTWTGQSNQPQHF. CDR3 sequence (DNA): TGCAGTGCTCGAACCTGGACAGGCCAAAGCAATCAGCCCCAGCATTTT.